A single sample is the source of the 10 T cell receptor beta chains below, sequenced in a study of T cells in Graves' hyperthyroidism and ophthalmopathy. RNA transcripts yielded amplified TCR beta CDR3 regions. HTBI primers were the set used in a first-round RT-PCR of the TCR CDR3. TCRdb reprocessed the multiplex PCR reads via MiXCR and lists one record per CDR3 protein. The table shows about 360,000 distinct CDR3 sequences, with less than 20% occurring only once. Sequenced: blood. These receptors all stem from a woman between 18 and 30 years old with Graves' hyperthyroidism that later progressed to Graves' ophthalmopathy.

There are a few counts of this clonotype. V usage is TRBV10-3 and J usage is TRBJ2-5, with D perhaps given as TRBD1 or TRBD2 (6 bases each). The germline CDR1 and CDR2 sequences are ENHRY and SYGVKD. V lost 5 bases and J 2 bases, leaving 12 bases between the germline ends. The CDR3 has 14 amino acids. CDR3 protein: CAISPGAVQETQYF. The CDR3 DNA follows: TGTGCCATCAGTCCGGGGGCGGTTCAAGAGACCCAGTACTTC.

The gene calls are TRBV11-2 and TRBJ1-3; maybe TRBD1 (5 bases). Trimming removed 3 bases at V and 4 bases at J, with 13 bases between. The CDR3 sequence is 15 residues long. CDR1 and CDR2 (germline): SGHAT, FQNNGV. For the CDR3, the DNA is TGTGCCAGCAGCTTTGGACCCCGGGGGGGAAACACCATATATTTT. Translating it yields CASSFGPRGGNTIYF.

This clonotype was detected only a few times. The chain employs TRBV12-3 or TRBV12-4 and TRBJ2-1, with a tentative D call TRBD1 (5 bases). This CDR3 has 15 amino acids. The V end lost 3 bases, the J end lost 0 bases, and 9 bases lay between the germline ends. CDR3 region: CASSFQGSSYNEQFF. In DNA form, the CDR3 reads TGTGCCAGCAGTTTCCAGGGCAGCTCCTACAATGAGCAGTTCTTC.

This clonotype showed up just a few times. V usage is TRBV2 and J usage is TRBJ2-5, with 9 positions matching TRBD2. Trimming at V came to 8 bases and at J to 5 bases, leaving 6 bases not matched to a gene. Germline values: CDR1 SNHLY, CDR2 FYNNEI. This CDR3 has 13 amino acids. CDR3 bases: TGTGCCAGCGAGGGACTAGCTGTCGAGACCCAGTACTTC. Amino acids: CASEGLAVETQYF. The whole variable domain, remainder taken from reference TRBV2 and TRBJ2-5, is EPEVTQTPSHQVTQMGQEVILRCVPISNHLYFYWYRQILGQKVEFLVSFYNNEISEKSEIFDDQFSVERPDGSNFTLKIRSTKLEDSAMYFCASEGLAVETQYFGPGTRLLVL.

This clonotype has at least ten counts. This chain connects TRBV24-1 to TRBJ2-1; D possibly uses TRBD1 or TRBD2 (7 bases each). Germline V CDR1 and CDR2: KGHDR, SFDVKD. The ends were cut back, 2 bases at V and 9 bases at J, with 19 bases in the middle. This CDR3 region has 16 residues. The CDR3 region is CATSDSGGGGEGEQFF. CDR3 nucleotides: TGTGCCACCAGTGATTCAGGGGGGGGAGGAGAGGGTGAGCAGTTCTTC.

To note about this clonotype: A much larger clonotype is one base distant, so this may be a read error. J is TRBJ2-1 and V is TRBV12-3 or TRBV12-4; D ambiguous. The CDR3 is 12 residues long. The ends were cut back, 9 bases at V and 10 bases at J, with 16 bases in the middle. CDR3 bases: TGTGCCAGAAGCCCGGTACTGGGCGAGCAGTTCTTC. Its translation: CARSPVLGEQFF.

CDR3 sequence reads: CASSQRPGEAYEQYF. CDR3 DNA: TGCGCCAGCAGCCAACGCCCGGGGGAAGCCTACGAGCAGTACTTC. The V and J genes are TRBV4-1 and TRBJ2-7; weak D call: TRBD2 (6 bases). Trimming stripped 2 bases from V and 2 bases from J, with 13 bases between. This CDR3 spans 15 amino acids. Germline CDR1 reads MGHRA; CDR2 reads YSYEKL.

The rearrangement links TRBV2 to TRBJ1-6; D might be TRBD1 (5 bases). V gave up 3 bases and J gave up 9 bases, with 9 bases separating them. The CDR3 totals 13 residues. Germline CDR1 reads SNHLY; CDR2 reads FYNNEI. CDR3 sequence: CASSDQGISPLHF. The CDR3 coding sequence is TGTGCCAGCAGTGACCAGGGTATTTCACCCCTCCACTTT.

Notes on this clonotype: A read error is possible here, since a much larger clone lies one base away. The rearrangement uses TRBV6-1 and TRBJ1-1; the D gene is possibly TRBD1 (5 bases). Germline V gives CDR1 MNHNS, CDR2 SASEGT. The CDR3 extends over 15 amino acids. The CDR3 protein is CTSSDKGRANTEAFF. CDR3 bases: TGTACCAGCAGTGATAAGGGCAGGGCAAACACTGAAGCTTTCTTT.

About this clonotype itself: Possible read error: a much larger clone is one base away. The chain has TRBV20-1 and TRBJ1-1; no reliable D call. The CDR3 runs 12 residues. Germline CDR1 DFQATT, CDR2 SNEGSKA (reference sequence). The CDR3 loop is CSTYHTNTEDFF. The CDR3 DNA is TGCAGTACGTACCACACGAACACTGAAGATTTCTTT.